This T cell receptor (beta chain) was identified during a study of molecular identifiers for immune sequencing clone quantification. General observations from the study: Among effectors, clones above 20 RNA copies held over 98% of molecules; among naive cells, under 1%.

Germline CDR1 is SGHVS and CDR2 is FQNEAQ. The CDR3 spans 17 residues. With V trimmed by 4 bases and J by 3 bases, 12 bases remained unmatched. This clonotype was found many times. Its matching antigen is unknown. Naive CD8 T cells underwent sorting with the CD8+CD4-CCR7+CD45RA+ definition. TCRdb fed the PCR reads into MiXCR, producing one record per CDR3 protein. The sample holds over 100,000 distinct CDR3 sequences, 30% to 45% seen once. Sample: naive CD8+ T cells from blood, with Jurkat cell RNA spiked in. Subset in this sample: FACS-sorted CD8+CD4-CCR7+CD45RA+ naive T cells. V and J are TRBV7-8 and TRBJ2-3; TRBD2 agrees at 8 bases. The source of this sequence is a human donor in good health. Some libraries in this study had Jurkat cell RNA spiked in. The CDR3 reads CASSSGREGRGTDTQYF. The DNA of the CDR3 is TGTGCCAGCAGCTCCGGCCGGGAGGGCCGTGGTACAGATACGCAGTATTTT.